The 31 T cell receptor beta chains below come from one sample, sequenced in a study of blood T cell repertoires in COVID-19. Using immunoSEQ multiplex PCR, the repertoire was profiled, and TCRdb retains in-frame clones only, with some absent. Here the sample spans 85,000 to 110,000 clones, roughly 87% being singletons. The sample comprised peripheral blood. The receptor source for this set is a human donor in a cohort sampled during active COVID-19.

The chain couples TRBV5-4 to TRBJ1-1; D unclear. Trimming stripped 0 bases from V and 2 bases from J, with 5 bases between. Germline assignment: CDR1 SGHNT and CDR2 YYREEE (reference sequence). The CDR3 loop spans 13 amino acids. The DNA for the CDR3 is TGTGCCAGCAGCTTGGACAGTAACACTGAAGCTTTCTTT. Translating it yields CASSLDSNTEAFF.

This clone was found a few times. The chain recombines TRBV25-1 with TRBJ1-5; D not resolved. Per germline, CDR1 MGHDK and CDR2 SYGVNS. Trimming took 1 base from V and 4 from J, leaving 14 bases between them. CDR3 size: 16 residues. CDR3 in DNA: TGTGCCAGCAGTGAATCCGGAGGGTCTGGAAATCAGCCCCAGCATTTT. Protein: CASSESGGSGNQPQHF.

V gene TRBV5-6 combines with J gene TRBJ1-1; perhaps TRBD1 as D (6 bases). CDR1 and CDR2 (germline): SGHDT, YYEEEE. This CDR3 is built from 15 residues. V was clipped by 0 bases and J by 4 bases, with 13 bases between them. CDR3 residues: CASSLAGGASTEAFF. The CDR3 DNA follows: TGTGCCAGCAGCTTGGCCGGGGGGGCTAGCACTGAAGCTTTCTTT. Looking up the rest from reference TRBV5-6 and TRBJ1-1 gives the full variable domain: DAGVTQSPTHLIKTRGQQVTLRCSPKSGHDTVSWYQQALGQGPQFIFQYYEEEERQRGNFPDRFSGHQFPNYSSELNVNALLLGDSALYLCASSLAGGASTEAFFGQGTRLTVV.

The V and J genes are TRBV2 and TRBJ2-5; D gene unclear. Per germline, CDR1 SNHLY and CDR2 FYNNEI. V lost 1 base and J lost 5, with 11 bases in between. This CDR3 region has 14 residues. The CDR3 sequence: CASSEGYEWETQYF. The CDR3 DNA follows: TGTGCCAGCAGTGAAGGATACGAGTGGGAGACCCAGTACTTC.

CDR3 region: CASMKLAANTGELFF. The CDR3 region has the DNA TGTGCCAGCATGAAACTAGCGGCGAACACCGGGGAGCTGTTTTTT. The V call is TRBV6-5, the J call TRBJ2-2; TRBD2 agrees at 8 bases. This CDR3 is built from 15 residues. Germline values: CDR1 MNHEY, CDR2 SVGAGI. The trim removed 7 bases at V and 0 bases at J, leaving 4 bases unmatched.

The chain is built from TRBV15 and TRBJ2-2, with D possibly TRBD1 on 6 matching bases. V gave up 8 bases and J gave up 5 bases, with 15 bases separating them. This CDR3 region has 14 residues. CDR1 LNHNV and CDR2 YYDKDF come from the germline V gene (reference sequence). The CDR3 spells CATQQGITTGELFF. The CDR3 coding sequence is TGTGCCACCCAACAGGGTATTACTACCGGGGAGCTGTTTTTT.

The V call is TRBV4-1, the J call TRBJ1-2; D remains ambiguous. V was cut by 3 bases and J by 8 bases, with 19 bases left in between. CDR1 is MGHRA and CDR2 is YSYEKL in the germline V gene. The CDR3 runs to 15 residues. This chain's CDR3 is CASSHQTGRRGGYTF. In DNA form, the CDR3 reads TGCGCCAGCAGCCACCAAACCGGGCGGCGGGGAGGCTACACCTTC.

The chain combines TRBV2 with TRBJ1-1, with D possibly being TRBD1 (6 bases). With 4 bases removed from V and 1 base from J, the gap between germline ends came to 7 bases. The V gene's germline CDR1 is SNHLY and CDR2 FYNNEI. This CDR3 region has 13 residues. Written as DNA, the CDR3 is TGTGCCAGCAGTGGACAGGAGAACACTGAAGCTTTCTTT. It codes for CASSGQENTEAFF.

The chain employs TRBV25-1 and TRBJ2-6, with D uncertain. The germline V and J ends were trimmed by 6 bases and 0 bases, with 3 bases remaining between them. Per germline, CDR1 MGHDK and CDR2 SYGVNS. The CDR3 covers 13 residues. The CDR3 is CASSHSGANVLTF. CDR3 in DNA: TGTGCCAGCAGCCACTCTGGGGCCAACGTCCTGACTTTC.

This clone was counted a single time. The chain carries TRBV27 and TRBJ1-4, with D unresolved. The germline V gene encodes CDR1 MNHEY and CDR2 SMNVEV (reference sequence). V was clipped by 6 bases and J by 0 bases, with 17 bases between them. There are 17 residues in the CDR3. DNA of the CDR3: TGTGCCAGCAGGCTCCGTGCAAGCGCTCCAACTAATGAAAAACTGTTTTTT. Encoded protein: CASRLRASAPTNEKLFF. The full variable domain, with the rest looked up from reference TRBV27 and TRBJ1-4, is EAQVTQNPRYLITVTGKKLTVTCSQNMNHEYMSWYRQDPGLGLRQIYYSMNVEVTDKGDVPEGYKVSRKEKRNFPLILESPSPNQTSLYFCASRLRASAPTNEKLFFGSGTQLSVL.

V is TRBV27 and J is TRBJ2-2; possibly TRBD2 for D (5 bases). Trimming shortened V by 3 bases and J by 5 bases, and 13 bases separated the two germline ends. Germline V lookup: CDR1 MNHEY, CDR2 SMNVEV (reference sequence). The CDR3 has 15 residues. CDR3 loop: CASSLGSPGTGELFF. CDR3 DNA: TGTGCCAGCAGTTTGGGGAGCCCCGGGACCGGGGAGCTGTTTTTT.

The chain carries TRBV7-2 and TRBJ2-7, with 9 bases aligning to TRBD1. The CDR3 spans 14 residues. V dropped 4 bases and J dropped 4; count of bases not matched to a gene: 5. CDR1 and CDR2 from the germline V gene are SGHTA and FQGNSA. CDR3 nucleotide sequence: TGTGCCAGCAGCTCGACGACAGGGGGGTACGAGCAGTACTTC. Amino acid sequence: CASSSTTGGYEQYF.

J is TRBJ2-5 and V is TRBV24-1; TRBD2 aligns across 10 bases. Trimming removed 7 bases from V and 3 bases from J; junction bases left unmatched: 10. CDR1 KGHDR and CDR2 SFDVKD come from the germline V gene. There are 16 residues in the CDR3. The CDR3, as DNA: TGTGCCACCAGCGCCCTATGGACTAGCGGAGAAGAGACCCAGTACTTC. Residues: CATSALWTSGEETQYF.

For the CDR3, the DNA is TGTGCCAGCAGTACCGACGAGGGACTAGCTATTACAGATACGCAGTATTTT. Encoded protein: CASSTDEGLAITDTQYF. The chain couples TRBV2 to TRBJ2-3; 9 bases map to TRBD2. Germline CDR1 and CDR2: SNHLY and FYNNEI. The CDR3 length is 17 residues. V was clipped by 5 bases and J by 3 bases; unmatched bases: 12.

The chain recombines TRBV19 with TRBJ1-5, with a weak D call TRBD1 (5 bases). The CDR3 extends over 14 amino acids. CDR1 LNHDA and CDR2 SQIVND come from the germline V gene (reference sequence). Deletions cut 5 bases from V and 3 bases from J, with 11 bases between. CDR3 region: CASSRSGINQPQHF. The CDR3 nucleotides are TGTGCCAGTAGTCGGTCAGGGATCAATCAGCCCCAGCATTTT.

Note on this clone: One end of the junction is discordant with germline, which a read error may explain. The chain carries TRBV4-1 and TRBJ1-1; a weak D match, TRBD1 (5 bases). CDR3 length equals 14 residues. Germline assignment: CDR1 MGHRA and CDR2 YSYEKL. The CDR3 nucleotides are TGCGCCAGCAGACGGCCTCTCAAGGGGTCTGAGGCTTTCTTT. The encoded protein is CASRRPLKGSEAFF.

The V and J genes are TRBV5-6 and TRBJ1-2, with D possibly being TRBD1 (6 bases). Trimming took off 4 bases at V and 4 bases at J, with 17 bases between the two ends. From germline, CDR1 is SGHDT and CDR2 YYEEEE. The CDR3 covers 15 residues. The CDR3 region is CASSHGQGRFYGYTF. CDR3 in DNA: TGTGCCAGCAGCCATGGGCAGGGGAGATTCTATGGCTACACCTTC.

This sequence joins TRBV5-1 and TRBJ1-4, with 7 bases that match TRBD1. CDR1 and CDR2 from the germline V gene are SGHRS and YFSETQ. The ends lost 2 bases at V and 7 bases at J; junction bases unmatched: 8. The CDR3 loop spans 15 amino acids. CDR3 nucleotides: TGCGCCAGCAGCTTCGGCGACAGGGATGGTGAAAAACTGTTTTTT. Its translation is CASSFGDRDGEKLFF.

The CDR3 nucleotides are TGCGCCAGCAGCCTCGGTAGCACAGATACGCAGTATTTT. This translates into CASSLGSTDTQYF. The chain couples TRBV5-1 to TRBJ2-3, with D uncertain. This CDR3 spans 13 amino acids. The ends were cut back, 4 bases at V and 0 bases at J, with 6 bases in the middle. The germline CDR1 and CDR2 sequences are SGHRS and YFSETQ.

The genes are TRBV4-1 and TRBJ2-7; 12 nucleotides match TRBD2. J was trimmed by 6 bases and V by 1 base; bases with no gene match: 7. Germline-derived CDR1 and CDR2 are MGHRA and YSYEKL. This CDR3 has 16 amino acids. The CDR3 spells CASSQVRLAGAFEQYF. Written as DNA, the CDR3 is TGCGCCAGCAGCCAAGTACGACTAGCGGGAGCGTTCGAGCAGTACTTC.

This sequence joins TRBV14 and TRBJ2-2; the match to TRBD1 covers 7 bases. With V trimmed by 4 bases and J by 0 bases, 5 bases remained unmatched. The CDR3 totals 16 residues. The germline V gene has CDR1 SGHDN and CDR2 FVKESK. The CDR3 nucleotides are TGTGCCAGCAGCCCCCAGACAGGGTCGAACACCGGGGAGCTGTTTTTT. Protein sequence: CASSPQTGSNTGELFF.

This clone was seen more than once but under ten times. The chain is built from TRBV2 and TRBJ2-7, with TRBD1 matching over 11 bases. V lost 6 bases and J lost 3; bases outside the gene matches: 1. This CDR3 is built from 13 residues. Germline V CDR1 and CDR2: SNHLY, FYNNEI. CDR3 sequence (DNA): TGTGCCAGCAGAGGGACAGGGGGCTACGAGCAGTACTTC. Encoded protein: CASRGTGGYEQYF.

The chain couples TRBV19 to TRBJ2-7; 12 nucleotides agree with TRBD2. Germline CDR1 is LNHDA and CDR2 is SQIVND (reference sequence). This CDR3 region has 14 residues. The ends lost 6 bases at V and 2 bases at J; junction bases unmatched: 2. CDR3 DNA sequence: TGTGCCAGTAGCAGGACTAGCGGGGCCTACGAGCAGTACTTC. This gives the protein CASSRTSGAYEQYF.

The chain joins TRBV11-2 to TRBJ1-5; D gene ambiguous. Trimming stripped 0 bases from V and 9 bases from J, with 15 bases between. Germline V gene sequence: CDR1 SGHAT, CDR2 FQNNGV. The CDR3 consists of 15 residues. CDR3 sequence: CASSLDGSPGWPQHF. CDR3 coding DNA: TGTGCCAGCAGCTTAGATGGTTCCCCGGGGTGGCCCCAGCATTTT.

V gene TRBV29-1 combines with J gene TRBJ2-7; 7 bases fit TRBD1. Germline lookup yields CDR1 SQVTM and CDR2 ANQGSEA. The CDR3 consists of 14 residues. Trimming took 4 bases from V and 2 from J; bases not matched to a gene: 8. The CDR3 reads CSVAPGQPTYEQYF. The CDR3 bases are TGCAGCGTTGCCCCGGGACAGCCTACCTACGAGCAGTACTTC.

The V gene is TRBV2, the J gene TRBJ2-1; 9 bases align to TRBD1. The CDR3 contains 15 residues. CDR1 and CDR2 (germline): SNHLY, FYNNEI. J lost 8 bases, V lost 4 bases, and 9 bases had no gene match. CDR3 region: CASSGVHRGQDEQFF. CDR3 sequence (DNA): TGTGCCAGCAGTGGGGTCCACAGGGGGCAGGATGAGCAGTTCTTC.

This clone was found once. The chain joins TRBV7-8 to TRBJ1-3, with 7 bases matching TRBD1. This CDR3 comprises 14 residues. Germline assignment: CDR1 SGHVS and CDR2 FQNEAQ. Germline trimming cut 5 bases from V and 3 bases from J; bases unmatched to any gene: 4. CDR3 loop: CASSIDRVGNTIYF. Written as DNA, the CDR3 is TGTGCCAGCAGCATCGACAGGGTTGGAAACACCATATATTTT.

The chain joins TRBV3-1 (or the pseudogene TRBV3-2) to TRBJ2-1, with TRBD2 identical over 7 bases. The V and J ends lost 4 bases and 8 bases, in that order; junction bases with no gene match: 8. Germline V lookup: CDR1 LGHDT, CDR2 YNNKEL (reference sequence). This CDR3 is built from 14 residues. The CDR3 sequence: CASSPIGLVYEQFF. DNA for the CDR3: TGTGCCAGCAGCCCAATTGGACTAGTCTATGAGCAGTTCTTC.

This rearrangement joins TRBV28 to TRBJ2-7, with no clear D. The CDR3 contains 14 residues. With 5 bases removed from V and 1 base from J, the gap between germline ends came to 12 bases. Germline CDR1 MDHEN, CDR2 SYDVKM. As DNA, the CDR3 is TGTGCCAGCAGTCCCGATCTAGAGTCCTACGAGCAGTACTTC. Protein sequence: CASSPDLESYEQYF.

The chain recombines TRBV27 with TRBJ1-2; 11 bases are shared with TRBD1. Per the germline V gene, CDR1 is MNHEY and CDR2 is SMNVEV (reference sequence). This CDR3 region has 17 residues. Trimming at V came to 5 bases and at J to 8 bases, leaving 16 bases not matched to a gene. In DNA, the CDR3 is TGTGCCAGCAGTCCCACCCGGGGACAGGGGGAAGTAAAGGGCTACACCTTC. Protein: CASSPTRGQGEVKGYTF.

This chain links TRBV7-3 with TRBJ2-3; 8 positions agree with TRBD2. Germline loops: CDR1 SGHTA, CDR2 FQGTGA. The V and J ends lost 1 base and 0 bases, in that order; junction bases with no gene match: 15. CDR3 length equals 20 residues. The CDR3 protein is CASSLKPISGSGGSTDTQYF. DNA of the CDR3: TGTGCCAGCAGCTTAAAGCCGATAAGCGGGTCGGGAGGGAGCACAGATACGCAGTATTTT. The entire variable domain, with the rest obtained from reference TRBV7-3 and TRBJ2-3, is as follows: GAGVSQTPSNKVTEKGKYVELRCDPISGHTALYWYRQSLGQGPEFLIYFQGTGAADDSGLPNDRFFAVRPEGSVSTLKIQRTERGDSAVYLCASSLKPISGSGGSTDTQYFGPGTRLTVL.